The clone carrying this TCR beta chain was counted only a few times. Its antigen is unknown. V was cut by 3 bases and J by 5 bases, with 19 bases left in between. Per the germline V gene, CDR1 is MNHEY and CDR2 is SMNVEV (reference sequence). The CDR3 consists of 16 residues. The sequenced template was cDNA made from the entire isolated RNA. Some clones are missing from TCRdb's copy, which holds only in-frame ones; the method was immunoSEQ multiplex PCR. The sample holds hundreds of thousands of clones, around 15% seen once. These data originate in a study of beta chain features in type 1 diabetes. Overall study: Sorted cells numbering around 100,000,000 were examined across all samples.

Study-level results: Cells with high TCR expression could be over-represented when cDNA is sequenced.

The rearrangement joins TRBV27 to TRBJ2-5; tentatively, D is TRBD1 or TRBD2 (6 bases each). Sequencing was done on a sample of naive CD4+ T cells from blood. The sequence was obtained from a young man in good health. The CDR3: CASSFSPLQGRETQYF. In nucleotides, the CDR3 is TGTGCCAGCAGTTTCTCTCCCCTCCAGGGGAGGGAGACCCAGTACTTC.